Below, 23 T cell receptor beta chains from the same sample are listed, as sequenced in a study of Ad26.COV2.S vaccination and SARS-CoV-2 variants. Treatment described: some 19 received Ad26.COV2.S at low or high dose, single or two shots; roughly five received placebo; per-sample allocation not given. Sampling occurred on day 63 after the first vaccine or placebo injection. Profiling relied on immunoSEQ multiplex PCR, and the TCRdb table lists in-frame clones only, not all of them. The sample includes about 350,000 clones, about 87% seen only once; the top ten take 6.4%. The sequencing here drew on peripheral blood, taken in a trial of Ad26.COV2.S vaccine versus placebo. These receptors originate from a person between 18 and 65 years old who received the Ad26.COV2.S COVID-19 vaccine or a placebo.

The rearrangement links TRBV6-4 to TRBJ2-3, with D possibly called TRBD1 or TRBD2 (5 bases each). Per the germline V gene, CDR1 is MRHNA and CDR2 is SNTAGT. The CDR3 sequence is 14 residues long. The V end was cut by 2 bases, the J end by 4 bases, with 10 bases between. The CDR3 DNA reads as TGTGCCAGCAGTGACGGACGGGACGCAGATACGCAGTATTTT. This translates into CASSDGRDADTQYF.

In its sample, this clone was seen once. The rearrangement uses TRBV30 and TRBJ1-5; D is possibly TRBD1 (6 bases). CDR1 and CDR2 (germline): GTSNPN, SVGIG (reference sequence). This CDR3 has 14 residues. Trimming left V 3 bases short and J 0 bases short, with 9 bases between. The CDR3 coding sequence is TGTGCCTGGAGGGGGGCCTATAGCAATCAGCCCCAGCATTTT. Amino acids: CAWRGAYSNQPQHF.

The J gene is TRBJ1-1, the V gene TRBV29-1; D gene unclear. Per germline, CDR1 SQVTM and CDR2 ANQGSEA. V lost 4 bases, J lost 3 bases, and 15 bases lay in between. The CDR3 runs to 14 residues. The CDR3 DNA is TGCAGCGTTGGTTTCAGGCTAGATGACACTGAAGCTTTCTTT. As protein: CSVGFRLDDTEAFF.

The CDR3 DNA sequence: TGTGCCAGCACATGGGGGAGCAATCAGCCCCAGCATTTT. It encodes CASTWGSNQPQHF. The chain joins TRBV6-6 to TRBJ1-5; perhaps TRBD1 as D (5 bases). The V gene's germline CDR1 is MNHNY and CDR2 SVGAGI (reference sequence). There are 13 residues in the CDR3. V lost 7 bases, J lost 1 base, and 8 bases lay in between.

CDR3 nucleotides: TGCGCCAGCAGCCAAGATACTAGCGGGGGGCCCAACTCCTACGAGCAGTACTTC. It yields the protein CASSQDTSGGPNSYEQYF. The rearrangement joins TRBV4-3 to TRBJ2-7; TRBD2 matches at 12 bases. CDR3 size: 18 residues. Germline lookup yields CDR1 LGHNA and CDR2 YSLEER. The V gene end was trimmed by 0 bases and the J gene end by 0 bases; junction bases not matched to a gene: 6.

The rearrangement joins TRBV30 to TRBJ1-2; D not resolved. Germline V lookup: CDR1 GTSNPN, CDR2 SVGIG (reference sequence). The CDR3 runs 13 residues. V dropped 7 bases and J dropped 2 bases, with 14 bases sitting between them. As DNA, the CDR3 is TGTGCCTACTCCCTCGCAACGAACTATGGCTACACCTTC. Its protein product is CAYSLATNYGYTF.

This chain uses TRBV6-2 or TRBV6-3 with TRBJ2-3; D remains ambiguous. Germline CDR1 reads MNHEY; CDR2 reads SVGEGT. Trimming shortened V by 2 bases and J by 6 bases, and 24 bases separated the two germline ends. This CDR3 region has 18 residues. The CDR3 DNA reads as TGTGCCAGCAGTTACCCACCTCTATTAATTTCTCAACGGGATACGCAGTATTTT. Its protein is CASSYPPLLISQRDTQYF.

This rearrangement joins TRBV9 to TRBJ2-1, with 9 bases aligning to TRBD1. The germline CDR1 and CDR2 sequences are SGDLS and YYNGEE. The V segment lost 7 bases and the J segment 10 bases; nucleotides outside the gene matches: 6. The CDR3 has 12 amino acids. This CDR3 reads CASGGTGKEQFF. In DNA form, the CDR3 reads TGTGCCAGCGGGGGGACAGGGAAAGAGCAGTTCTTC.

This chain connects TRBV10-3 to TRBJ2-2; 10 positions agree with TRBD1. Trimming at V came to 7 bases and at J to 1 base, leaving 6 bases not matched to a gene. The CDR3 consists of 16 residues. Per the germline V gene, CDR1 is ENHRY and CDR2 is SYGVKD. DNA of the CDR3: TGTGCCATCACTAAGGACAGGGGGAGGAACACCGGGGAGCTGTTTTTT. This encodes CAITKDRGRNTGELFF.

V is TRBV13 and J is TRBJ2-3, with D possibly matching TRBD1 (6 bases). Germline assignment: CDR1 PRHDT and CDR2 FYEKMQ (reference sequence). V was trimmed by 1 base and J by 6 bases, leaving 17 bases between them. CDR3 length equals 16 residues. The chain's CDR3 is CASSLDGTPLPDTQYF. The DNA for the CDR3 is TGTGCCAGCAGCTTAGACGGGACACCATTACCCGATACGCAGTATTTT.

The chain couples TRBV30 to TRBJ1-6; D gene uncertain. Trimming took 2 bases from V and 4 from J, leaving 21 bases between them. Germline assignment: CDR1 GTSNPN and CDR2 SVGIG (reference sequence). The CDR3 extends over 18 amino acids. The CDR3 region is CAWSPSYRLGMYNSPLHF. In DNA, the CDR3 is TGTGCCTGGAGTCCGTCCTATCGTCTAGGGATGTATAATTCACCCCTCCACTTT.

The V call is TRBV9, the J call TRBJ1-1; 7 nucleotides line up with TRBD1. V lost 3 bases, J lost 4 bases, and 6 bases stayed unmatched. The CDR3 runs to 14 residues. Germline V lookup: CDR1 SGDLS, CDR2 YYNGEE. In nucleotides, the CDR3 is TGTGCCAGCAGCGATTTAAGACAGGGCACTGAAGCTTTCTTT. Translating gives CASSDLRQGTEAFF.

CDR3 nucleotide sequence: TGTGCCAGCAGTTTCCAAACGGCGAAACCTGGGGTGGTCACTGAAGCTTTCTTT. Translated: CASSFQTAKPGVVTEAFF. The chain joins TRBV28 to TRBJ1-1; D uncertain. Deletions cut 3 bases from V and 4 bases from J, with 24 bases between. Germline lookup yields CDR1 MDHEN and CDR2 SYDVKM. The CDR3 sequence is 18 residues long.

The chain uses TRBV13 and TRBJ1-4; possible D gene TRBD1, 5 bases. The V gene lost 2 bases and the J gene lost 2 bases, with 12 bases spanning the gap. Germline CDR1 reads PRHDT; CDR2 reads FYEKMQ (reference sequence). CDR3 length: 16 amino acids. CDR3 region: CASSLSAQGTNEKLFF. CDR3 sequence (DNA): TGTGCCAGCAGCTTATCGGCGCAGGGTACTAATGAAAAACTGTTTTTT.

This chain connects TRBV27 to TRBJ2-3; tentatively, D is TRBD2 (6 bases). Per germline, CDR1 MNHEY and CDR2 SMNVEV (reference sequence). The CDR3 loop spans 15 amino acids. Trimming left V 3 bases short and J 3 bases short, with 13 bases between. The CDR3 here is CASSLLGGGTDTQYF. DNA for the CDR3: TGTGCCAGCAGTTTGCTGGGTGGGGGGACAGATACGCAGTATTTT.

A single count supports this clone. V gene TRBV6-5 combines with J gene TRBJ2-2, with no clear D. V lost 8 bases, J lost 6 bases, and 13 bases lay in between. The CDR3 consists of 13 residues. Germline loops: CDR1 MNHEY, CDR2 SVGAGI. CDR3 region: CASGFSSPGELFF. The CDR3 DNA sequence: TGTGCCAGCGGGTTTTCGTCCCCCGGGGAGCTGTTTTTT.

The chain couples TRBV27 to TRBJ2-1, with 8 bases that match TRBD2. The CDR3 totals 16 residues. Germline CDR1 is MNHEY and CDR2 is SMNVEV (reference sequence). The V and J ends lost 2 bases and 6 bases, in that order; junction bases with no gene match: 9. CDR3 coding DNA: TGTGCCAGCAGTTTAAGGATGACGGGAGGGTTCAATGAGCAGTTCTTC. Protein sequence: CASSLRMTGGFNEQFF.

The CDR3 DNA follows: TGTGCCAGCAGTCCACCTCCGGGACAGAACATGAACACTGAAGCTTTCTTT. Translating it yields CASSPPPGQNMNTEAFF. This chain joins TRBV28 and TRBJ1-1; 7 bases agree with TRBD1. This CDR3 is 17 amino acids long. Germline assignment: CDR1 MDHEN and CDR2 SYDVKM. J was trimmed by 0 bases and V by 5 bases; bases with no gene match: 12.

In DNA, the CDR3 is TGTGCCAGCAGTCCCCGGCGACAGGGCAATCAGCCCCAGCATTTT. This sequence encodes CASSPRRQGNQPQHF. This chain links TRBV6-2 or TRBV6-3 with TRBJ1-5, with D tentatively TRBD1 (6 bases). Per the germline V gene, CDR1 is MNHEY and CDR2 is SVGEGT. V dropped 5 bases and J dropped 2 bases, with 13 bases sitting between them. This CDR3 contains 15 residues.

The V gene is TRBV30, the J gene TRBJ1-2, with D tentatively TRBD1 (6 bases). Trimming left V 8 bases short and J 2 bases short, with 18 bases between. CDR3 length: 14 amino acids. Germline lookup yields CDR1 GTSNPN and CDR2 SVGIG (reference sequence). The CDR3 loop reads CASKTSQGNYGYTF. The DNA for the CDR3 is TGTGCCAGCAAAACATCTCAGGGGAACTATGGCTACACCTTC.

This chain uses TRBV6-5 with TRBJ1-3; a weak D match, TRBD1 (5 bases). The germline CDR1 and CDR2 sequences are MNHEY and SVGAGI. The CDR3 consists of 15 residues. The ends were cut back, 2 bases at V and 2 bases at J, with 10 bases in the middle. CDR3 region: CASSYPGTPGNTIYF. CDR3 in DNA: TGTGCCAGCAGTTACCCAGGGACTCCTGGAAACACCATATATTTT.

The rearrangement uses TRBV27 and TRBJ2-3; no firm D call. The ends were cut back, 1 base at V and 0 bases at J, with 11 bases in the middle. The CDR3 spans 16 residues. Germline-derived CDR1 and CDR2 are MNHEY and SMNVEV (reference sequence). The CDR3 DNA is TGTGCCAGCAGTTTATTGGCCACAACTAGCACAGATACGCAGTATTTT. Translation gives CASSLLATTSTDTQYF.

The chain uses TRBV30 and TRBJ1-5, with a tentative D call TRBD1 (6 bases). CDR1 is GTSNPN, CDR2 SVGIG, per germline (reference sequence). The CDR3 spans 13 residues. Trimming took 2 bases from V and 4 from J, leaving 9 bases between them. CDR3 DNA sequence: TGTGCCTGGAGTTTCAGGGGTAATCAGCCCCAGCATTTT. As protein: CAWSFRGNQPQHF.